The entry below gives a single T cell receptor (beta chain) sequence along with its context. Its antigen is not identified. This specimen belongs to a study of cytomegalovirus exposure and HLA in healthy donors. The overall study: The same platform used for the 650 to 700 first-cohort repertoires was also used for the 100 to 150 validation repertoires, as a later analysis reported.

Notes on the study in general: Cytomegalovirus-associated TCR beta chains were listed, numbering 150 to 200. Among TCR sequences, most were rare, though some public TCRs appeared in many donors.

The method was immunoSEQ multiplex PCR; TCRdb's version includes in-frame clones alone and lacks a portion of them. The repertoire holds over 110,000 clones, with more than 85% as singletons. The CDR3 extends over 15 amino acids. The germline V gene has CDR1 SGDLS and CDR2 YYNGEE. Trimming took 0 bases from V and 4 from J; bases not matched to a gene: 5. The V gene is TRBV9, the J gene TRBJ1-2; 8 bases fit TRBD1. Material: PBMCs. The receptor was isolated from a man between 18 and 35 years old in good health and CMV-seropositive. CDR3 loop: CASSVAQGDLYGYTF. The CDR3 DNA reads as TGTGCCAGCAGCGTAGCACAGGGGGACCTCTATGGCTACACCTTC.